This record covers a single T cell receptor beta chain. Its antigen is unknown. The data were obtained in a study of T-cell memory formation after mild COVID-19. Study summary: Largely donor-specific TCR clusters were found. Overall study findings and caveats: CD4+ bias marked clones expanding day 15 to 37, unlike balanced contracting clones.

TCRdb re-called the 5' RACE reads through MiXCR, storing one row per CDR3 protein. This table has 250,000 to 400,000 distinct CDR3 sequences, 13% to 15% appearing once. V lost 1 base, J lost 2 bases, and 15 bases lay in between. This CDR3 comprises 16 residues. In germline, CDR1 is SGHVS, CDR2 FNYEAQ. The specimen sequenced was PBMCs or a T cell subset sorted from them (not recorded which). This clonotype was sampled from a young man who had mild COVID-19 (a few samples of this study predate the infection). Cell type and time point are not known. V usage is TRBV7-6 and J usage is TRBJ2-7; D possibly uses TRBD1 or TRBD2 (5 bases each). The CDR3 nucleotides read TGTGCCAGCAGCTTAGTCCCCTCCGGGACCGCCTACGAGCAGTACTTC. Translation gives CASSLVPSGTAYEQYF.